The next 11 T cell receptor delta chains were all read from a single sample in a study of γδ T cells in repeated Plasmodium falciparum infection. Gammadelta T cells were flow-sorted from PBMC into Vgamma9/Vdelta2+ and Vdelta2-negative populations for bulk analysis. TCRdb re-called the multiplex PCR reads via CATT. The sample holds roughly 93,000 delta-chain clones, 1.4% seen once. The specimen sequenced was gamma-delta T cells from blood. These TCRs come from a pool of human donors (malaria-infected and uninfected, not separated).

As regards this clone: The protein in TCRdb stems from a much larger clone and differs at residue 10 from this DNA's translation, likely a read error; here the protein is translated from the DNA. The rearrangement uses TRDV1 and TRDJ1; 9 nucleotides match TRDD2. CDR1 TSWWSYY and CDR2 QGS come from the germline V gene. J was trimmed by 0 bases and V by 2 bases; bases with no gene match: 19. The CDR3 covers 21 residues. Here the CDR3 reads CALGEKAFLPLVLLHTDKLIF. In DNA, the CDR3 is TGTGCTCTTGGGGAAAAGGCCTTCCTACCCCTAGTACTCCTTCACACCGATAAACTCATCTTT.

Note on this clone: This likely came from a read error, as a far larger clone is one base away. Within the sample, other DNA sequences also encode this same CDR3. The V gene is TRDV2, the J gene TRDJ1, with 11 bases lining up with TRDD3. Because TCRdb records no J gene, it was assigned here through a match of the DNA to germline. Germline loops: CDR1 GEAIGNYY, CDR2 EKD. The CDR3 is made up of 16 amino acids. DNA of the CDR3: TGTGCCTGCGACACCGTACTGGGGGATAGTCCCGATAAACTCATCTTT. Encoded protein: CACDTVLGDSPDKLIF.

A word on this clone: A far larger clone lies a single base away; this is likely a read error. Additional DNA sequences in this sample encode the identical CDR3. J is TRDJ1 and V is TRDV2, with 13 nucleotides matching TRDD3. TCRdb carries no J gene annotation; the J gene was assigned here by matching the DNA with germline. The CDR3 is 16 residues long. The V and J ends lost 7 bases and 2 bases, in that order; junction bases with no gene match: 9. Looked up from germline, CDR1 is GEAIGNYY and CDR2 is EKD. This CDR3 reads CACEALGDTGTDKLIF. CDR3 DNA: TGTGCCTGCGAAGCACTGGGGGATACGGGGACCGATAAACTCATCTTT.

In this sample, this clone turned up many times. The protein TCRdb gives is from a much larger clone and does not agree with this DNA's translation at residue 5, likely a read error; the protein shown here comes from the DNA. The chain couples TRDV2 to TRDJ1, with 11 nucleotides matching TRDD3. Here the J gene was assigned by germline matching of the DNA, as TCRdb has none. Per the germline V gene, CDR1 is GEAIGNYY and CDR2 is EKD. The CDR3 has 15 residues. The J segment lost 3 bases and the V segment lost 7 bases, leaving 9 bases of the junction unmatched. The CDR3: CACLPLGDTADKLIF. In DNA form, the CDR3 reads TGTGCCTGCTTACCTCTGGGGGATACCGCCGATAAACTCATCTTT.

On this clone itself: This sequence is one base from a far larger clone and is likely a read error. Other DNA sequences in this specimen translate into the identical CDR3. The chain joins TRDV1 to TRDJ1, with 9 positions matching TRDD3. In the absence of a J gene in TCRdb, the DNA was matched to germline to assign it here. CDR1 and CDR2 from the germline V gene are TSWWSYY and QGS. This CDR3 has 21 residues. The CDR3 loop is CALGESTRYWGTRGYTDKLIF. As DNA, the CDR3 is TGTGCTCTCGGGGAAAGCACTAGGTACTGGGGGACCCGGGGGTACACCGATAAACTCATCTTT.

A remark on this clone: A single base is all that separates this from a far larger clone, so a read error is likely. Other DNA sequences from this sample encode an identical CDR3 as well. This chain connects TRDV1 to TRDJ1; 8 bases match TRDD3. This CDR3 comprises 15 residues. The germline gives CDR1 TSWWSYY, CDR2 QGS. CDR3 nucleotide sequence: TGTGCTCTTGGTGAACGGGGATACTACACCGATAAACTCATCTTT. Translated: CALGERGYYTDKLIF.

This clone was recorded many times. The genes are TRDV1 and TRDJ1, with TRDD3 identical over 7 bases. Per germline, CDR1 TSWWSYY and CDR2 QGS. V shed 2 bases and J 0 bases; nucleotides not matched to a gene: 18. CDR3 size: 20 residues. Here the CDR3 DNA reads TGTGCTCTTGGGGAAATGGTGGTGGTCTGGGGGCGATCGTACACCGATAAACTCATCTTT. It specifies CALGEMVVVWGRSYTDKLIF.

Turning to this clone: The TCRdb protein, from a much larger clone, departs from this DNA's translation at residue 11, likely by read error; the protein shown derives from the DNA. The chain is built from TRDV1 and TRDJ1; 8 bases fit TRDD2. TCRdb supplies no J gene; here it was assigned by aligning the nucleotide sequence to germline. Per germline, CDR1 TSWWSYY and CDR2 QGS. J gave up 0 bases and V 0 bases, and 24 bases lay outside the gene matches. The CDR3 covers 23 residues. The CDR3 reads CALGELKIFLPTPGIMYTDKLIF. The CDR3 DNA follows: TGTGCTCTTGGGGAACTCAAAATCTTCCTACCGACCCCGGGGATCATGTACACCGATAAACTCATCTTT.

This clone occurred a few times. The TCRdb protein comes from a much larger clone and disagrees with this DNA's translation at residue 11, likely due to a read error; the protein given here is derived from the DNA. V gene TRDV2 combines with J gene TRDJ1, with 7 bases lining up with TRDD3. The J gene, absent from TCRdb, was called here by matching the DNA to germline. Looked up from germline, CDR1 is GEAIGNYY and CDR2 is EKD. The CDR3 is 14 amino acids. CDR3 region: CACDRGGSTDRLIF. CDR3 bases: TGTGCCTGTGACAGAGGGGGATCCACCGATAGACTCATCTTT.

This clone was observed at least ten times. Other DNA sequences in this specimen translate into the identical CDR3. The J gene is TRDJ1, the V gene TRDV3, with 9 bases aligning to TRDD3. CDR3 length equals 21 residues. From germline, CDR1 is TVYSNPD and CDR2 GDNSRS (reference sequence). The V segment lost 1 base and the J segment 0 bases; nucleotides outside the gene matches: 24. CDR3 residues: CAFNLPITGGRPPQYTDKLIF. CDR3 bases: TGTGCCTTTAACCTTCCCATAACTGGGGGACGTCCGCCTCAGTACACCGATAAACTCATCTTT. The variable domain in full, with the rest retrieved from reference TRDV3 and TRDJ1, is CDKVTQSSPDQTVASGSEVVLLCTYDTVYSNPDLFWYRIRPDYSFQFVFYGDNSRSEGADFTQGRFSVKHILTQKAFHLVISPVRTEDSATYYCAFNLPITGGRPPQYTDKLIFGKGTRVTVEP.

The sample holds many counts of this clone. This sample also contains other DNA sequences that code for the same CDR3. This CDR3 is CALGELGFLYLRLGDSNTDKLIF. The CDR3 DNA reads TGTGCTCTTGGGGAACTTGGCTTCCTTTACCTGAGACTGGGGGATTCCAACACCGATAAACTCATCTTT. The chain couples TRDV1 to TRDJ1; the match to TRDD3 covers 10 bases. Trimming cost V 0 bases and J 0 bases; bases outside gene matches: 22. This CDR3 spans 23 amino acids. Germline V gives CDR1 TSWWSYY, CDR2 QGS.